This T cell receptor beta chain was observed in a study of T-cell memory formation after mild COVID-19. TCRdb re-derived calls from the 5' RACE reads in MiXCR, one entry per CDR3 protein. The sample lists around 390,000 distinct CDR3 sequences; roughly 15% were seen once. The sample holds a few counts of this clonotype. The material sequenced was PBMCs or a T cell subset sorted from them (not recorded which). The TCR sequence derives from a man between 18 and 35 years old who had mild COVID-19 (a few samples of this study predate the infection). Cell type and time point are not known.

Here the CDR3 reads CARRDRGPLFSGNTIYF. CDR3 nucleotide sequence: TGTGCCAGACGGGACAGGGGTCCCCTTTTCTCTGGAAACACCATATATTTT. V usage is TRBV2 and J usage is TRBJ1-3; 10 bases are a match to TRBD1. CDR3 length: 17 amino acids. The germline V gene encodes CDR1 SNHLY and CDR2 FYNNEI. V lost 9 bases to trimming and J lost 0 bases; unmatched junction nucleotides: 11.